The rows below give T cell receptor beta chains drawn from one sample of a study of glioma-infiltrating T cells. MiXCR was run by TCRdb on the multiplex PCR reads, yielding one entry per CDR3 protein. The profile shows 90,000 to 100,000 distinct CDR3 sequences, 35% to 50% of them singletons. Input material: glioma tissue, nonneoplastic brain tissue, or PBMCs (not recorded which). All receptors derive from a human donor with low-grade glioma or glioblastoma, undergoing nonglioma brain surgery, or in good health (not recorded which). Both conserved end residues are part of each CDR3. Fields, in order: clone size, D gene, J gene, V gene, CDR3 DNA, CDR3 protein. A D gene is named only where the DNA matches it firmly. Rows give clone size only sometimes, using once, few, many, or a class for an expanded clone.

>many|NA|TRBJ2-1|TRBV20-1
TGCAGTGCTAGAGATTCGAATCATGGGCGCGATGAGCAGTTCTTC
CSARDSNHGRDEQFF
>many|NA|TRBJ2-1|TRBV24-1
TGTGCCACCAGTGATTCGGGCAGGGGTTTGTACAATGAGCAGTTCTTC
CATSDSGRGLYNEQFF
>many|NA|TRBJ1-4|TRBV6-1
TGTGCCAGCAGCATAGGGGGGGTTGCAACTAATGAAAAACTGTTTTTT
CASSIGGVATNEKLFF
>NA|TRBD2|TRBJ2-1|TRBV7-3
TGTGCCTGCAGCCCGACTAGCCCTTTCCCCCCAAGCTCCTACAATGAGCAGTCCTTC
CACSPTSPFPPSSYNEQSF
>many|NA|TRBJ2-5|TRBV7-6
TGTGCCAGCAGCTTACCTACACGAGGGGGGGGCGAAGAGACCCAGTACTTC
CASSLPTRGGGEETQYF
>NA|NA|TRBJ1-5|TRBV2
TGTGCCAGCAGTGACGGACCGAGCAATCAGCCCCAGCATTTT
CASSDGPSNQPQHF
>many|NA|TRBJ2-5|TRBV4-1
TGCGCCAGCAGCCTTAGGGACACCAACCAAGAGACCCAGTACTTC
CASSLRDTNQETQYF
>NA|NA|TRBJ1-6|TRBV29-1
TGCAGCGTTGTAACGGGTCCTAACTCACCCCTCCACTTT
CSVVTGPNSPLHF
>many|TRBD2|TRBJ2-3|TRBV7-6
TGTGCCAGCAGCTTGGGGGGGTCAGATACGCAGTATTTT
CASSLGGSDTQYF
>many|TRBD2|TRBJ2-3|TRBV10-3
TGTGCCATCAGTGAGGATACTAGCGGCACAGATACGCAGTATTTT
CAISEDTSGTDTQYF
>many|TRBD2|TRBJ2-1|TRBV4-2
TGTGCCAGCAGCCAAGTGACTAGCGGGGGGGATGAGCAGTTCTTC
CASSQVTSGGDEQFF
>many|NA|TRBJ1-5|TRBV7-9
TGTGCCAGCAGCGTTGATGATCAGCCCCAGCATTTT
CASSVDDQPQHF
>many|TRBD1|TRBJ2-2|TRBV19
TGTGCCAGTAGTATCCGGACAGGCTACACCGGGGAGCTGTTTTTT
CASSIRTGYTGELFF
>many|NA|TRBJ2-3|TRBV6-1
TGTGCCAGCTCTCCTAGCGAGACAGATACGCAGTATTTT
CASSPSETDTQYF
>many|NA|TRBJ2-5|TRBV20-1
TGCAGTGCTAGAGATTACGGCGGACTCATTCAAGAGACCCAGTACTTC
CSARDYGGLIQETQYF
>NA|NA|TRBJ1-2|TRBV9
TGTGCCAGCAGCGTAGATTGGCAGGGTGACTATGGCTACACCTTC
CASSVDWQGDYGYTF
>many|NA|TRBJ1-4|TRBV6-1
TGTGCCAGCAGTAAGGACAGTTCAACTAATGAAAAACTGTTTTTT
CASSKDSSTNEKLFF
>few|TRBD1|TRBJ2-1|TRBV5-5
TGTGCCAGCAGTTCCGGGACAGGGCCTCTCAATGAGCAGTTCTTC
CASSSGTGPLNEQFF
>many|NA|TRBJ2-3|TRBV28
TGTGCCAGCAGTCCGCCTGGCACAGATACGCAGTATTTT
CASSPPGTDTQYF
>many|TRBD2|TRBJ2-7|TRBV6-2/TRBV6-3
TGTGCCAGCAGTTCGACTAGCGGGGGCCTCTACGAGCAGTACTTC
CASSSTSGGLYEQYF
>many|NA|TRBJ1-5|TRBV19
TGTGCCAGTAGTCGCACAGATAGCAATCAGCCCCAGCATTTT
CASSRTDSNQPQHF
>NA|NA|TRBJ2-7|TRBV6-2/TRBV6-3
TGTGTTAGCAGTTCCCCCGGGACAAGCACCTACGAGCAGTACTTC
CVSSSPGTSTYEQYF
>NA|NA|TRBJ2-7|TRBV27
TGTGCCAGCAAGGGGTATCACGAGAAGTACTTC
CASKGYHEKYF
>many|NA|TRBJ2-5|TRBV29-1
TGCAGCGTTCAGTCAGAGACCCAGTACTTC
CSVQSETQYF
>many|TRBD1|TRBJ2-7|TRBV20-1
TGCAGTGCTAGAGAGCCGGGACAGGGGAATTACGAGCAGTACTTC
CSAREPGQGNYEQYF
>NA|TRBD1|TRBJ2-7|TRBV20-1
TGCAGTGCTAGAGGTGCAGGACAGGGCCACGAGCAGTACTTC
CSARGAGQGHEQYF
>few|NA|TRBJ2-5|TRBV11-2
TGTGCCAGCAGTCTGACGGCGGGTCTCCAAGAGACCCAGTACTTC
CASSLTAGLQETQYF
>NA|NA|TRBJ2-5|TRBV25-1
TGTGCCAGCAGTGGGGCGATCCAGGATACCCAGTACTTC
CASSGAIQDTQYF
>NA|TRBD2|TRBJ2-5|TRBV20-1
TGCAGTGCTAGAGATATCCGGACTAGCGGGACCCAAGAGACCCAGTACTTC
CSARDIRTSGTQETQYF